Reported below is one T cell receptor beta chain. CDR1 is KGHDR and CDR2 is SFDVKD in the germline V gene. The CDR3 consists of 19 residues. V dropped 3 bases and J dropped 1 base, with 23 bases sitting between them. The data derive from a study of control samples from healthy donors and cancer patients. Some clones are missing from TCRdb's copy, which holds only in-frame ones; the method was immunoSEQ multiplex PCR. The data show roughly 120,000 clones, about 89% seen once. The receptor's source is a woman aged 18-29 years in good health. The sample comprised blood. The chain carries TRBV24-1 and TRBJ2-5; D gene uncertain. Written as DNA, the CDR3 is TGTGCCACCAGTGATGCCAAGAGGCAGGTCCCAATTCTCCAAGAGACCCAGTACTTC. It yields the protein CATSDAKRQVPILQETQYF.